This T cell receptor beta chain was documented in a study of blood T cells in healthy people across ages. Study observations and caveats: TCR beta diversity, measured per million T cells, fell in a roughly linear way with age.

It was with a sample-barcoded 5' primer and a J-beta primer mix that a second PCR of roughly 7 to 12 cycles was run. Every cDNA was tagged by a template-switch adaptor with 12 random nucleotides. Each CDR3 protein is one row after TCRdb ran MiXCR on the 5' RACE reads. The sample shows 1.8 million or so distinct CDR3 sequences, about two fifths of them seen only once. This clonotype was found once. Its antigen remains unknown. A much larger clone differs by one base, so this may be a read error. CDR1 and CDR2 from the germline V gene are MNHEY and SVGAGI. The CDR3 spans 13 residues. The sequencing sample was made of blood. This TCR came from a human donor in good health. The chain recombines TRBV6-5 with TRBJ1-5; D gene unclear. Here the CDR3 DNA reads TGTGCCAGCAGTTACGGGCGGAATCGGCCCCAGCATTTT. The encoded protein is CASSYGRNRPQHF.